These 32 T cell receptor beta chains originate from one sample sequenced in a study of shared clonotypes between healthy human individuals. Only in-frame clones appear in the TCRdb table, and some are missing; sequencing was by immunoSEQ multiplex PCR. The sample consists of some 2,500,000 clones, 92% of them appearing once. The sequencing sample was made of naive CD4+ T cells from PBMCs. Indicated subset: CD45RA+ positively selected. The receptors here all came from a man aged 18-30 years in good health. Some clones in this sample may be carry-over from other donors' samples.

The chain carries TRBV10-3 and TRBJ2-1, with 8 positions matching TRBD2. The germline V gene has CDR1 ENHRY and CDR2 SYGVKD. This CDR3 has 16 amino acids. V was clipped by 5 bases and J by 6 bases; unmatched bases: 12. Written as DNA, the CDR3 is TGTGCCATCAGTACCCAAGGGCTAGCGGGTCCCAATGAGCAGTTCTTC. Protein product: CAISTQGLAGPNEQFF.

The chain recombines TRBV28 with TRBJ2-3; D possibly corresponds to TRBD1 (6 bases). This CDR3 is 13 amino acids long. Germline V gene lookup returns CDR1 MDHEN and CDR2 SYDVKM. Trimming pared 11 bases from V and 5 bases from J, leaving 17 bases between. The CDR3 DNA is TGTGCCTCGCAGGGGCGAGTTGGAGATACGCAGTATTTT. Protein sequence: CASQGRVGDTQYF.

The rearrangement links TRBV7-9 to TRBJ1-1; D not certain. V lost 5 bases to trimming and J lost 2 bases, with 18 bases between them. The V gene's germline CDR1 is SEHNR and CDR2 FQNEAQ (reference sequence). This CDR3 is built from 16 residues. The CDR3 sequence is CASSLKFAVSNTEAFF. As DNA, the CDR3 is TGTGCCAGCAGCCTTAAATTCGCCGTAAGTAACACTGAAGCTTTCTTT. The whole variable domain, remainder taken from reference TRBV7-9 and TRBJ1-1, is DTGVSQNPRHKITKRGQNVTFRCDPISEHNRLYWYRQTLGQGPEFLTYFQNEAQLEKSRLLSDRFSAERPKGSFSTLEIQRTEQGDSAMYLCASSLKFAVSNTEAFFGQGTRLTVV.

About this clone: The identical CDR3 is also encoded by other nucleotide sequences in the sample. This chain links TRBV5-1 with TRBJ2-7, with D perhaps being TRBD1 or TRBD2 (6 bases each). In germline, CDR1 is SGHRS, CDR2 YFSETQ. Trimming left V 0 bases short and J 7 bases short, with 14 bases between. The CDR3 totals 14 residues. CDR3 bases: TGCGCCAGCAGCTTGGGGACGGGGGCAGGGGAGCAGTACTTC. Translation: CASSLGTGAGEQYF.

The chain couples TRBV27 to TRBJ1-4; D is perhaps TRBD1 (5 bases). V was clipped by 10 bases and J by 0 bases, with 18 bases between them. The CDR3 contains 16 residues. CDR1 and CDR2 (germline): MNHEY, SMNVEV (reference sequence). CDR3 residues: CAIWGGRNSTNEKLFF. CDR3 nucleotides: TGTGCCATTTGGGGGGGTCGAAACTCAACTAATGAAAAACTGTTTTTT.

This rearrangement joins TRBV7-9 to TRBJ2-7, with 10 bases identical to TRBD1. CDR1 SEHNR and CDR2 FQNEAQ come from the germline V gene (reference sequence). The CDR3 is made up of 14 amino acids. V shed 2 bases and J 4 bases; nucleotides not matched to a gene: 2. For the CDR3, the DNA is TGTGCCAGCAGCTTATCGGACAGGGGGTACGAGCAGTACTTC. Translation: CASSLSDRGYEQYF.

A single count supports this clone. V usage is TRBV5-1 and J usage is TRBJ2-1; 10 bases fit TRBD2. Germline CDR1 reads SGHRS; CDR2 reads YFSETQ. The CDR3 has 16 residues. V shed 4 bases, J shed 7 bases, and the junction held 11 bases outside the gene matches. For the CDR3, the DNA is TGCGCCAGCAGCGTAGGATCTAGCGGGAGTTTTAATGAGCAGTTCTTC. It encodes CASSVGSSGSFNEQFF. Using reference TRBV5-1 and TRBJ2-1 for the parts outside the CDR3, the full variable domain is KAGVTQTPRYLIKTRGQQVTLSCSPISGHRSVSWYQQTPGQGLQFLFEYFSETQRNKGNFPGRFSGRQFSNSRSEMNVSTLELGDSALYLCASSVGSSGSFNEQFFGPGTRLTVL.

The V gene is TRBV14, the J gene TRBJ2-7; the D call may be TRBD1 or TRBD2 (5 bases each). This CDR3 region has 14 residues. V was trimmed by 4 bases and J by 6 bases, leaving 16 bases between them. The germline V gene encodes CDR1 SGHDN and CDR2 FVKESK. CDR3 nucleotides: TGTGCCAGCAGCCCCTCGGGACCGCCGCGCGAGCAGTACTTC. The encoded protein is CASSPSGPPREQYF.

The chain is built from TRBV2 and TRBJ2-6, with D maybe TRBD1 (5 bases). Trimming cost V 7 bases and J 2 bases, with 12 bases left between them. CDR3 length: 15 residues. The germline V gene has CDR1 SNHLY and CDR2 FYNNEI. The CDR3 DNA is TGTGCCAGCAATACAGGCCTTACTGGGGCCAACGTCCTGACTTTC. Translating it yields CASNTGLTGANVLTF. Supplemented by reference TRBV2 and TRBJ2-6, the full variable domain reads EPEVTQTPSHQVTQMGQEVILRCVPISNHLYFYWYRQILGQKVEFLVSFYNNEISEKSEIFDDQFSVERPDGSNFTLKIRSTKLEDSAMYFCASNTGLTGANVLTFGAGSRLTVL.

Turning to this clone: The same CDR3 arises from other DNA sequences in this sample as well. The chain carries TRBV28 and TRBJ2-5; TRBD2 matches at 10 bases. CDR1 and CDR2 from the germline V gene are MDHEN and SYDVKM. V shed 3 bases and J 0 bases; nucleotides not matched to a gene: 7. This CDR3 has 17 amino acids. The CDR3 region is CASSFPWTSGNQETQYF. The CDR3 nucleotides read TGTGCCAGCAGTTTTCCCTGGACTAGCGGCAACCAAGAGACCCAGTACTTC.

The chain joins TRBV6-6 to TRBJ2-7, with D perhaps TRBD1 (6 bases). Germline V gene data show CDR1 as MNHNY and CDR2 as SVGAGI (reference sequence). Trimming cost V 6 bases and J 6 bases, with 15 bases left between them. There are 13 residues in the CDR3. Here the CDR3 reads CASRDEGDGEQYF. CDR3 DNA: TGTGCCAGCAGAGACGAGGGGGATGGCGAGCAGTACTTC.

The chain is built from TRBV7-2 and TRBJ2-5; 10 positions match TRBD2. The trim removed 1 base at V and 2 bases at J, leaving 4 bases unmatched. The CDR3 spans 16 residues. Looked up from germline, CDR1 is SGHTA and CDR2 is FQGNSA. The CDR3 bases are TGTGCCAGCAGCTTAGGAGTAGCGGGAGGTCAAGAGACCCAGTACTTC. Amino acid sequence: CASSLGVAGGQETQYF.

The rearrangement links TRBV2 to TRBJ2-7; perhaps TRBD1 as D (6 bases). The germline V and J ends were trimmed by 7 bases and 2 bases, with 15 bases remaining between them. Looked up from germline, CDR1 is SNHLY and CDR2 is FYNNEI. The CDR3 loop spans 14 amino acids. The CDR3 region has the DNA TGTGCCAGCAAAAAAGGACAGCAAACCTACGAGCAGTACTTC. Translation: CASKKGQQTYEQYF.

V is TRBV14 and J is TRBJ1-5; possibly TRBD1 for D (6 bases). V shed 3 bases and J shed 4 bases, with 25 bases lying between them. This CDR3 has 19 amino acids. In germline, CDR1 is SGHDN, CDR2 FVKESK. CDR3 residues: CASSQSIAGAGFRNQPQHF. CDR3 nucleotide sequence: TGTGCCAGCAGCCAGTCGATAGCAGGGGCCGGGTTTAGGAATCAGCCCCAGCATTTT.

In DNA form, the CDR3 reads TGTGCCAGCAGTTTCCTGGGGACTAGCGGGAGCTATGAGCAGTTCTTC. Its translation: CASSFLGTSGSYEQFF. The chain employs TRBV27 and TRBJ2-1; 14 bases are a match to TRBD2. This CDR3 has 16 amino acids. Per the germline V gene, CDR1 is MNHEY and CDR2 is SMNVEV (reference sequence). V lost 3 bases, J lost 8 bases, and 6 bases stayed unmatched.

This chain uses TRBV7-9 with TRBJ1-1; no clear D. Germline V gene data show CDR1 as SEHNR and CDR2 as FQNEAQ (reference sequence). V gave up 3 bases and J gave up 4 bases, with 3 bases separating them. The CDR3 spans 11 residues. CDR3 sequence (DNA): TGTGCCAGCAGCTTCGGCACTGAAGCTTTCTTT. Its protein is CASSFGTEAFF. The full variable domain, in which reference TRBV7-9 and TRBJ1-1 provide the parts outside the CDR3, is DTGVSQNPRHKITKRGQNVTFRCDPISEHNRLYWYRQTLGQGPEFLTYFQNEAQLEKSRLLSDRFSAERPKGSFSTLEIQRTEQGDSAMYLCASSFGTEAFFGQGTRLTVV.

The chain employs TRBV19 and TRBJ1-2; TRBD1 might be the D (6 bases). The germline V and J ends were trimmed by 6 bases and 1 base, with 15 bases remaining between them. This CDR3 comprises 15 residues. In germline, CDR1 is LNHDA, CDR2 SQIVND (reference sequence). The CDR3 DNA reads as TGTGCCAGTAGCCGCCTGGACAGCCTTAACTATGGCTACACCTTC. Translation: CASSRLDSLNYGYTF.

Written as DNA, the CDR3 is TGTGCCAGCAGAACGGACCTATCTAGCACAGATACGCAGTATTTT. This sequence encodes CASRTDLSSTDTQYF. J is TRBJ2-3 and V is TRBV5-4; D is ambiguous. The CDR3 totals 15 residues. Trimming took 5 bases from V and 0 from J, leaving 13 bases between them. Germline assignment: CDR1 SGHNT and CDR2 YYREEE (reference sequence). Together with reference TRBV5-4 and TRBJ2-3, the CDR3 gives the full variable domain: ETGVTQSPTHLIKTRGQQVTLRCSSQSGHNTVSWYQQALGQGPQFIFQYYREEENGRGNFPPRFSGLQFPNYSSELNVNALELDDSALYLCASRTDLSSTDTQYFGPGTRLTVL.

The rearrangement uses TRBV29-1 and TRBJ2-7; D possibly corresponds to TRBD2 (6 bases). The CDR3 consists of 13 residues. The V and J ends lost 6 bases and 7 bases respectively, with 19 bases between them. CDR1 is SQVTM, CDR2 ANQGSEA, per germline. In DNA form, the CDR3 reads TGCAGCGTCGCCCGGGACCGAGGGACTGAGCAGTACTTC. Translating it yields CSVARDRGTEQYF.

The chain carries TRBV19 and TRBJ2-7; no firm D call. CDR3 length: 15 amino acids. Trimming took off 2 bases at V and 3 bases at J, with 14 bases between the two ends. The germline V gene encodes CDR1 LNHDA and CDR2 SQIVND (reference sequence). As DNA, the CDR3 is TGTGCCAGTAGTATATCCGGCACTACAATCTACGAGCAGTACTTC. Its protein is CASSISGTTIYEQYF. Supplemented by reference TRBV19 and TRBJ2-7, the full variable domain reads DGGITQSPKYLFRKEGQNVTLSCEQNLNHDAMYWYRQDPGQGLRLIYYSQIVNDFQKGDIAEGYSVSREKKESFPLTVTSAQKNPTAFYLCASSISGTTIYEQYFGPGTRLTVT.

The chain uses TRBV5-1 and TRBJ1-4; 9 nucleotides agree with TRBD1. Germline V gene data show CDR1 as SGHRS and CDR2 as YFSETQ. The ends lost 4 bases at V and 3 bases at J; junction bases unmatched: 7. This CDR3 is built from 16 residues. The CDR3 here is CASSTNRGQANEKLFF. In nucleotides, the CDR3 is TGCGCCAGCAGCACCAACAGGGGGCAAGCTAATGAAAAACTGTTTTTT.

This rearrangement joins TRBV7-3 to TRBJ2-2; 9 nucleotides agree with TRBD2. The CDR3 has 16 amino acids. The V gene's germline CDR1 is SGHTA and CDR2 FQGTGA. The J segment lost 4 bases and the V segment lost 7 bases, leaving 10 bases of the junction unmatched. CDR3 loop: CASTLGAGGLTGELFF. The CDR3 DNA reads TGTGCCAGCACCTTGGGAGCGGGAGGTCTCACCGGGGAGCTGTTTTTT.

About this clone: Other DNA sequences of this sample code for an identical CDR3. The genes are TRBV2 and TRBJ1-2, with D unresolved. Trimming took 0 bases from V and 0 from J, leaving 5 bases between them. The germline V gene has CDR1 SNHLY and CDR2 FYNNEI. This CDR3 is built from 14 residues. CDR3 nucleotides: TGTGCCAGCAGTGAAGCAGGAGCTAACTATGGCTACACCTTC. Amino acid sequence: CASSEAGANYGYTF.

V and J are TRBV7-2 and TRBJ2-7, with a weak D call TRBD2 (6 bases). The CDR3 has 15 residues. Germline V CDR1 and CDR2: SGHTA, FQGNSA. The V end lost 0 bases, the J end lost 2 bases, and 11 bases lay between the germline ends. CDR3 residues: CASSLATSIAYEQYF. The CDR3 region has the DNA TGTGCCAGCAGCTTAGCCACTAGCATTGCCTACGAGCAGTACTTC.

The rearrangement uses TRBV5-1 and TRBJ1-4; the D gene is possibly TRBD1 (6 bases). The CDR3 contains 16 residues. Trimming removed 0 bases from V and 2 bases from J, with 11 bases in between. Germline values: CDR1 SGHRS, CDR2 YFSETQ. CDR3 sequence reads: CASSLGGQGTNEKLFF. CDR3 coding DNA: TGCGCCAGCAGCTTGGGCGGGCAGGGGACTAATGAAAAACTGTTTTTT.

The CDR3 coding sequence is TGTGCCAGCAGCTTAGTAAGGCTAGCGGTGAACACCGGGGAGCTGTTTTTT. Encoded protein: CASSLVRLAVNTGELFF. The V and J genes are TRBV7-2 and TRBJ2-2, with 7 bases matching TRBD2. J gave up 1 base and V 1 base, and 6 bases lay outside the gene matches. This CDR3 is 17 amino acids long. Germline V gene data show CDR1 as SGHTA and CDR2 as FQGNSA.

Note on this clone: Different DNA sequences within this sample yield the same CDR3. The chain is built from TRBV7-2 and TRBJ2-6; D is unresolved. The germline V gene encodes CDR1 SGHTA and CDR2 FQGNSA. There are 13 residues in the CDR3. The ends were cut back, 2 bases at V and 2 bases at J, with 1 base in the middle. Written as DNA, the CDR3 is TGTGCCAGCAGCTTAACTGGGGCCAACGTCCTGACTTTC. Translation gives CASSLTGANVLTF. The complete variable domain, with remaining parts taken from reference TRBV7-2 and TRBJ2-6, reads GAGVSQSPSNKVTEKGKDVELRCDPISGHTALYWYRQSLGQGLEFLIYFQGNSAPDKSGLPSDRFSAERTGGSVSTLTIQRTQQEDSAVYLCASSLTGANVLTFGAGSRLTVL.

As regards this clone: The same CDR3 also results from other DNA sequences found in this sample. The rearrangement uses TRBV11-3 and TRBJ2-6; the D gene is possibly TRBD1 (7 bases). The CDR3 runs 15 residues. Per the germline V gene, CDR1 is SGHNT and CDR2 is YENEEA. V was cut by 5 bases and J by 4 bases, with 12 bases left in between. Written as DNA, the CDR3 is TGTGCCAGCAGCCCAGGGGGGTACGGGGCCAACGTCCTGACTTTC. Translating it yields CASSPGGYGANVLTF.

This chain links TRBV11-2 with TRBJ1-1; D call uncertain. Germline V gene data show CDR1 as SGHAT and CDR2 as FQNNGV. This CDR3 region has 13 residues. The ends were cut back, 2 bases at V and 11 bases at J, with 15 bases in the middle. The CDR3 spells CASSLSGPMGAFF. DNA of the CDR3: TGTGCCAGCAGCTTATCGGGCCCAATGGGCGCTTTCTTT.

This chain joins TRBV7-9 and TRBJ2-3, with 7 bases identical to TRBD1. V lost 2 bases to trimming and J lost 2 bases; unmatched junction nucleotides: 7. Germline CDR1 reads SEHNR; CDR2 reads FQNEAQ (reference sequence). This CDR3 has 16 amino acids. The DNA for the CDR3 is TGTGCCAGCAGCTTACAACTACAGGGGATCACAGATACGCAGTATTTT. As protein: CASSLQLQGITDTQYF.

The CDR3 here is CASSLDFPHTYSNQPQHF. In nucleotides, the CDR3 is TGTGCCAGCAGCTTAGACTTTCCGCATACATATAGCAATCAGCCCCAGCATTTT. This chain connects TRBV7-2 to TRBJ1-5; no reliable D call. Per germline, CDR1 SGHTA and CDR2 FQGNSA. The CDR3 is 18 amino acids. The V end was cut by 1 base, the J end by 0 bases, with 16 bases between.

The chain uses TRBV5-1 and TRBJ2-7; maybe TRBD1 (6 bases). V was cut by 4 bases and J by 3 bases, with 17 bases left in between. Looked up from germline, CDR1 is SGHRS and CDR2 is YFSETQ. The CDR3 has 15 amino acids. The CDR3 is CASSPDPTGNYEQYF. In DNA form, the CDR3 reads TGCGCCAGCAGCCCTGATCCGACAGGAAACTACGAGCAGTACTTC.